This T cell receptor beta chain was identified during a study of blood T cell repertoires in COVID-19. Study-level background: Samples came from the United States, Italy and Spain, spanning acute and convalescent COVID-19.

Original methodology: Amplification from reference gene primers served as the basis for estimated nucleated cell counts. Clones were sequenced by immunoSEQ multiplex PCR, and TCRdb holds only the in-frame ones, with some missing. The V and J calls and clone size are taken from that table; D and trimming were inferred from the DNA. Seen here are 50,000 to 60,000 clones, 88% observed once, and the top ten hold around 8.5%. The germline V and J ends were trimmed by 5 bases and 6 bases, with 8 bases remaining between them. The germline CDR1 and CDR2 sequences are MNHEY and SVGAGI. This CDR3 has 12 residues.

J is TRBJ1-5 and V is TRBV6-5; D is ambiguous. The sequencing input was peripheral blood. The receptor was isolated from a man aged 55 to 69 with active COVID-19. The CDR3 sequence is CASSPFSQPQHF. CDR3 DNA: TGTGCCAGCAGTCCCTTCAGTCAGCCCCAGCATTTT.